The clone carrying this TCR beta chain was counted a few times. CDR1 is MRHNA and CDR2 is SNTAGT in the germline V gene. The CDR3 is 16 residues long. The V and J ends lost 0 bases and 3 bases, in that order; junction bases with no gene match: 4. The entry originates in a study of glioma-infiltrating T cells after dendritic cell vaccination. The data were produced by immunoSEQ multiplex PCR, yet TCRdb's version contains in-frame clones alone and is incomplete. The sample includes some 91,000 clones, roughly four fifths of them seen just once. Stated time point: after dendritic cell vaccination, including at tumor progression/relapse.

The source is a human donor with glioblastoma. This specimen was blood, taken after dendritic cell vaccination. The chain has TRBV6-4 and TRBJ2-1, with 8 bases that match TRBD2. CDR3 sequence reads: CASSDSLAGGYNEQFF. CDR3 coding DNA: TGTGCCAGCAGTGACTCCTTGGCGGGAGGCTACAATGAGCAGTTCTTC.